The next 13 T cell receptor beta chains were all read from a single sample in a study of shared clonotypes between healthy human individuals. CD8 cells classed as naive were CD45RO-negative and positively selected for CCR7, excluding terminally differentiated effector memory CD45RA+ cells. Sequenced by immunoSEQ multiplex PCR; TCRdb stores in-frame clones only, minus some. The sample contains some 2.1 million clones, 93% of which appear only once. The sequenced material came from naive CD8+ T cells from PBMCs. These receptors came from a man between 18 and 35 years old in good health. Some clones in this sample may be carry-over from other donors' samples.

The rearrangement uses TRBV9 and TRBJ1-5, with a tentative D call TRBD1 (6 bases). Trimming pared 3 bases from V and 5 bases from J, leaving 15 bases between. Germline assignment: CDR1 SGDLS and CDR2 YYNGEE. This CDR3 is built from 15 residues. The CDR3 DNA sequence: TGTGCCAGCAGCGCCACGGGGGCCTGGGATCAGCCCCAGCATTTT. Translation gives CASSATGAWDQPQHF.

This rearrangement joins TRBV28 to TRBJ2-1; 7 bases are shared with TRBD2. CDR1 is MDHEN, CDR2 SYDVKM, per germline. V lost 3 bases and J lost 5; bases outside the gene matches: 19. The CDR3 sequence is 19 residues long. CDR3 amino acids: CASSFPSGFIIAGDNEQFF. The CDR3 nucleotides read TGTGCCAGCAGTTTCCCCTCGGGTTTCATTATTGCGGGAGACAATGAGCAGTTCTTC.

The chain combines TRBV7-9 with TRBJ2-1; 8 nucleotides match TRBD1. The germline V gene has CDR1 SEHNR and CDR2 FQNEAQ (reference sequence). CDR3 size: 15 residues. J gave up 4 bases and V 5 bases, and 7 bases lay outside the gene matches. The CDR3 nucleotides are TGTGCCAGCAGCACCCGGACAGGGTTGTACAATGAGCAGTTCTTC. This translates into CASSTRTGLYNEQFF.

The chain joins TRBV16 to TRBJ2-1; 10 nucleotides match TRBD1. Per the germline V gene, CDR1 is KGHSY and CDR2 is FQNENV. V shed 7 bases, J shed 6 bases, and the junction held 9 bases outside the gene matches. The CDR3 has 15 residues. This chain's CDR3 is CASTVPGQGTNEQFF. The CDR3 coding sequence is TGTGCCAGCACAGTACCGGGACAGGGGACCAATGAGCAGTTCTTC.

The chain carries TRBV30 and TRBJ2-5, with 8 bases that match TRBD1. The CDR3 spans 17 residues. The germline V gene has CDR1 GTSNPN and CDR2 SVGIG (reference sequence). Trimming removed 0 bases from V and 2 bases from J; junction bases left unmatched: 11. CDR3 DNA: TGTGCCTGGAGTGTATGGCAAAGAGGGACAGGTCAAGAGACCCAGTACTTC. This gives the protein CAWSVWQRGTGQETQYF.

V usage is TRBV9 and J usage is TRBJ1-2, with D perhaps matching TRBD1 (6 bases). The CDR3 consists of 13 residues. Trimming cost V 4 bases and J 6 bases, with 13 bases left between them. Germline V gene data show CDR1 as SGDLS and CDR2 as YYNGEE. CDR3 in amino acids: CASSNTGFNGYTF. CDR3 coding DNA: TGTGCCAGCAGCAATACAGGGTTTAATGGCTACACCTTC.

This chain links TRBV27 with TRBJ2-7; 8 bases are shared with TRBD1. The CDR3 sequence is 16 residues long. CDR1 is MNHEY and CDR2 is SMNVEV in the germline V gene (reference sequence). After removal of 0 bases from V and 1 base from J, the junction contained 5 bases not matched to a gene. CDR3 in amino acids: CASSLSSGDRSYEQYF. DNA of the CDR3: TGTGCCAGCAGTTTATCATCCGGGGACAGGTCCTACGAGCAGTACTTC.

The rearrangement joins TRBV4-2 to TRBJ2-5; TRBD2 agrees at 9 bases. CDR1 is LGHNA and CDR2 is YNFKEQ in the germline V gene. The J segment lost 4 bases and the V segment lost 0 bases, leaving 6 bases of the junction unmatched. The CDR3 extends over 16 amino acids. Here the CDR3 DNA reads TGTGCCAGCAGCCAAGATGCCGAACTAGCGGGAGAGACCCAGTACTTC. Protein sequence: CASSQDAELAGETQYF.

This chain uses TRBV11-2 with TRBJ2-3; the D is unclear. The germline V and J ends were trimmed by 0 bases and 2 bases, with 3 bases remaining between them. In germline, CDR1 is SGHAT, CDR2 FQNNGV. The CDR3 extends over 13 amino acids. CDR3 sequence reads: CASSLEDTDTQYF. Written as DNA, the CDR3 is TGTGCCAGCAGCTTAGAGGACACAGATACGCAGTATTTT.

The table lists this clone with a few counts. This sample also contains other DNA sequences that code for the same CDR3. This chain connects TRBV27 to TRBJ1-2; TRBD1 agrees at 7 bases. The ends lost 5 bases at V and 5 bases at J; junction bases unmatched: 5. The length of the CDR3 is 13 residues. Per the germline V gene, CDR1 is MNHEY and CDR2 is SMNVEV (reference sequence). CDR3 sequence (DNA): TGTGCCAGCAGTCTCACAGGGGTGTATGGCTACACCTTC. The encoded protein is CASSLTGVYGYTF.

The chain uses TRBV5-6 and TRBJ2-7; 8 bases map to TRBD1. Looked up from germline, CDR1 is SGHDT and CDR2 is YYEEEE. The CDR3 extends over 17 amino acids. With V trimmed by 4 bases and J by 1 base, 13 bases remained unmatched. Here the CDR3 reads CASSPRRARGPSYEQYF. CDR3 in DNA: TGTGCCAGCAGCCCACGGAGGGCCAGGGGGCCATCCTACGAGCAGTACTTC.

The chain is built from TRBV7-8 and TRBJ2-2; D not resolved. With 5 bases removed from V and 6 bases from J, the gap between germline ends came to 13 bases. Germline loops: CDR1 SGHVS, CDR2 FQNEAQ. The CDR3 contains 14 residues. The chain's CDR3 is CASSKAPMSGELFF. In DNA, the CDR3 is TGTGCCAGCAGCAAAGCCCCCATGTCCGGGGAGCTGTTTTTT.

The chain joins TRBV25-1 to TRBJ2-2, with TRBD1 matching 10 bases. The V gene end was trimmed by 0 bases and the J gene end by 3 bases; junction bases not matched to a gene: 4. The CDR3 totals 17 residues. Per germline, CDR1 MGHDK and CDR2 SYGVNS. DNA for the CDR3: TGTGCCAGCAGTGAATATGTGGGACAGGGGTACACCGGGGAGCTGTTTTTT. Translated: CASSEYVGQGYTGELFF.